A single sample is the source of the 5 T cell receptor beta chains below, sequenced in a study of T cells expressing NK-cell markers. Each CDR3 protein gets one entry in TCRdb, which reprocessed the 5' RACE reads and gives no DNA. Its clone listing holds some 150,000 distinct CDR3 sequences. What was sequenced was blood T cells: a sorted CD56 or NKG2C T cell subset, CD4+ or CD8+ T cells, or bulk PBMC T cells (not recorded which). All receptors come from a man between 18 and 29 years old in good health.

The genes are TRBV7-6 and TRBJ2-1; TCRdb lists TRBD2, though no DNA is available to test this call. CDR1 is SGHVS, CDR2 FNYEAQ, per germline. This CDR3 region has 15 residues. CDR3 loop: CASSRLADVYNEQFF.

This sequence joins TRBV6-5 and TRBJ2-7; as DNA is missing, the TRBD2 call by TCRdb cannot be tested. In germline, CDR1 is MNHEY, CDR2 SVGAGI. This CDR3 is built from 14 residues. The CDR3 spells CASSYSGRPGEQYF.

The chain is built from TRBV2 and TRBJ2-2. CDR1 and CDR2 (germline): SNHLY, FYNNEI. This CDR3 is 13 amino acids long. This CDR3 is CASYRGHTGELFF.

The chain's CDR3 is CASSLSLEGEQFF. This rearrangement joins TRBV4-3 to TRBJ2-1; as DNA is missing, the TRBD2 call by TCRdb cannot be tested. The CDR3 covers 13 residues. Germline V gene sequence: CDR1 LGHNA, CDR2 YSLEER.

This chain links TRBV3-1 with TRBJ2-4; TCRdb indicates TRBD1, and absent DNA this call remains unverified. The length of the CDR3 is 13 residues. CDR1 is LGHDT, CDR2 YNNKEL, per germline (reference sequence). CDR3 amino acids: CASSREQAGIQYF.